This is a list of T cell receptor beta chains from one sample in a study of T-cell reconstitution after alpha-beta-depleted transplantation in children. TCRdb re-derived calls from the PCR reads in MiXCR, one entry per CDR3 protein. The sample includes around 450,000 distinct CDR3 sequences, under 20% of them seen just once. The input for sequencing was PBMCs, mostly from graft donor cells, taken 360 days after TCRalphabeta/CD19-depleted stem cell transplant. These receptors came from a boy younger than two who had a stem cell transplant for Wiskott-Aldrich syndrome, so the T cells may come from the graft donor. Each CDR3 is given with its conserved first and last residue. Each record gives: CDR3 protein, CDR3 DNA, V gene, J gene, D gene, clone size. The D gene is left open where the match is weak. A row's size may be missing; if present it is once, few, many or a size class.

CASSSVVAGGPGELFF	TGTGCCAGCAGCTCCGTCGTGGCAGGGGGCCCCGGGGAGCTGTTTTTT	TRBV4-2	TRBJ2-2	TRBD1	many
CATSTLVERTEAFF	TGTGCCACCAGCACATTAGTAGAGCGCACTGAAGCTTTCTTT	TRBV15	TRBJ1-1	NA	few
CASSFRDRDEKLFF	TGTGCCAGCAGCTTCAGGGACAGGGATGAAAAACTGTTTTTT	TRBV7-8	TRBJ1-4	TRBD1	NA
CASSERPFSTDTQYF	TGTGCCAGCAGTGAACGGCCCTTTAGCACAGATACGCAGTATTTT	TRBV6-1	TRBJ2-3	NA	NA
CASSLVRLNTEAFF	TGTGCCAGCAGTTTAGTACGGTTGAACACTGAAGCTTTCTTT	TRBV12-3/TRBV12-4	TRBJ1-1	NA	NA
CASSLQGARDEKLFF	TGCGCCAGCAGCTTACAAGGGGCTAGGGATGAAAAACTGTTTTTT	TRBV5-1	TRBJ1-4	NA	NA
CASSHNGLAGLAGSSYNEQFF	TGTGCCAGCAGTCATAATGGGCTCGCGGGACTAGCGGGAAGCTCCTACAATGAGCAGTTCTTC	TRBV6-2/TRBV6-3	TRBJ2-1	TRBD2	NA
CASSLIDRGVGLAAKSSSYNEQFF	TGTGCCAGCAGCTTGATTGACCGGGGGGTGGGACTAGCGGCAAAATCGAGCTCCTACAATGAGCAGTTCTTC	TRBV5-4	TRBJ2-1	TRBD2	few
CAISFRFGRGNSGANVLTF	TGTGCCATCAGTTTTAGGTTTGGCAGAGGAAACTCTGGGGCCAACGTCCTGACTTTC	TRBV2	TRBJ2-6	NA	NA
CATSRVSRGLQPQHF	TGTGCCACCAGCAGAGTAAGCAGGGGGCTTCAGCCCCAGCATTTT	TRBV15	TRBJ1-5	TRBD1	once
CASSGGGSTDTQYF	TGTGCCAGCAGTGGGGGGGGAAGCACAGATACGCAGTATTTT	TRBV2	TRBJ2-3	TRBD2	many
CATGRGGDEQYF	TGTGCCACGGGCCGGGGGGGCGACGAGCAGTACTTC	TRBV12-3/TRBV12-4	TRBJ2-7	TRBD2	NA
CASSKSVNTGELFF	TGTGCCAGCAGTAAGAGCGTAAACACCGGGGAGCTGTTTTTT	TRBV2	TRBJ2-2	NA	NA
CASSPGSGANVLTF	TGTGCCAGCAGCCCTGGTTCTGGGGCCAACGTCCTGACTTTC	TRBV18	TRBJ2-6	NA	many
CAIGSGSANTGELFF	TGTGCCATCGGCTCGGGCAGCGCGAACACCGGGGAGCTGTTTTTT	TRBV10-3	TRBJ2-2	NA	NA
CSAADRDYFNEQYF	TGCAGTGCCGCGGACAGGGACTACTTTAACGAGCAGTACTTC	TRBV20-1	TRBJ2-7	NA	few
CSAGSGQGAYNEQFF	TGCAGCGCTGGCTCGGGACAGGGGGCCTACAATGAGCAGTTCTTC	TRBV29-1	TRBJ2-1	TRBD1	NA
CASSHRTGTLGNIQYF	TGTGCCAGCAGCCACCGGACCGGGACCTTAGGGAACATTCAGTACTTC	TRBV4-2	TRBJ2-4	NA	NA
CSVGGLAGFRSYNEQFF	TGCAGCGTTGGGGGACTAGCGGGGTTTAGGTCCTACAATGAGCAGTTCTTC	TRBV29-1	TRBJ2-1	TRBD2	few
CALGREGLDEQYF	TGTGCCCTAGGGCGGGAGGGCCTCGACGAGCAGTACTTC	TRBV7-9	TRBJ2-7	TRBD2	NA
CAIGTPSPFYNEQFF	TGTGCCATCGGGACCCCGTCCCCTTTCTACAATGAGCAGTTCTTC	TRBV10-3	TRBJ2-1	NA	few
CASSPGYSSYEQYF	TGTGCCAGCAGTCCAGGGTACTCGTCCTACGAGCAGTACTTC	TRBV12-3/TRBV12-4	TRBJ2-7	NA	NA
CATSRNGATYNEQFF	TGTGCCACCAGCCGAAACGGGGCCACCTACAATGAGCAGTTCTTC	TRBV15	TRBJ2-1	NA	few
CASSLAGHQLGVGELFF	TGTGCCAGCAGCTTAGCCGGCCATCAACTGGGTGTCGGGGAGCTGTTTTTT	TRBV13	TRBJ2-2	NA	NA
CASSPHVPKSGELFF	TGCGCCAGCAGCCCCCACGTCCCTAAATCCGGGGAGCTGTTTTTT	TRBV4-3	TRBJ2-2	NA	many
CASSSTGGWNTEAFF	TGTGCCAGCAGCTCTACAGGGGGTTGGAACACTGAAGCTTTCTTT	TRBV7-9	TRBJ1-1	TRBD1	NA
CSQERGGPYTQYF	TGCAGCCAAGAGCGGGGGGGCCCATATACGCAGTATTTT	TRBV20-1	TRBJ2-3	TRBD2	NA
CASSFGGGGSNEQFF	TGTGCCAGCAGCTTCGGCGGGGGCGGAAGCAATGAGCAGTTCTTC	TRBV7-7	TRBJ2-1	NA	few
CASTHVTGGRGYTF	TGTGCCAGCACCCACGTGACGGGGGGCAGGGGCTACACCTTC	TRBV11-2	TRBJ1-2	NA	NA
CASSFRLAGGQQETQYF	TGCGCCAGCAGCTTCAGACTAGCGGGGGGGCAGCAAGAGACCCAGTACTTC	TRBV5-1	TRBJ2-5	TRBD2	NA
CASSTPGQALYEQYF	TGTGCCAGCAGTACCCCCGGACAGGCCCTCTACGAGCAGTACTTC	TRBV6-1	TRBJ2-7	TRBD1	NA
CSAIWTSGRIYNEQFF	TGCAGTGCTATTTGGACTAGCGGGAGGATTTACAATGAGCAGTTCTTC	TRBV20-1	TRBJ2-1	TRBD2	few
CATSRGLAGTYEQYF	TGTGCCACCAGCAGGGGACTAGCGGGAACCTACGAGCAGTACTTC	TRBV15	TRBJ2-7	TRBD2	once
CASSLGVRGGNEQFF	TGTGCCAGCAGCTTAGGGGTTAGGGGGGGCAATGAGCAGTTCTTC	TRBV7-2	TRBJ2-1	NA	NA
CSARVLAPYSYEQYF	TGCAGTGCTAGAGTTCTAGCCCCATACTCCTACGAGCAGTACTTC	TRBV20-1	TRBJ2-7	NA	NA
CASSFGVGTQYF	TGCGCCAGCAGCTTCGGTGTGGGTACGCAGTATTTT	TRBV5-1	TRBJ2-3	NA	NA
CASSSSGSFTDEQFF	TGTGCCAGTAGTAGTAGCGGGAGTTTTACCGATGAGCAGTTCTTC	TRBV19	TRBJ2-1	TRBD2	NA
CASWVRGGSSYNEQFF	TGTGCCAGCTGGGTGAGGGGGGGAAGCTCCTACAATGAGCAGTTCTTC	TRBV12-3/TRBV12-4	TRBJ2-1	NA	few
CASSPRDIYSYEQYF	TGTGCCAGCAGCCCTCGGGACATCTACTCCTACGAGCAGTACTTC	TRBV6-2/TRBV6-3	TRBJ2-7	NA	few
CASSLAGRSSYNEQFF	TGCGCCAGCAGCTTGGCCGGAAGGAGCTCCTACAATGAGCAGTTCTTC	TRBV5-1	TRBJ2-1	NA	few
CAWSVGGRGDTQYF	TGTGCCTGGAGCGTAGGCGGGCGGGGAGATACGCAGTATTTT	TRBV30	TRBJ2-3	NA	few
CASSLAPGSTDTQYF	TGTGCCAGCAGCTTAGCCCCCGGTAGCACAGATACGCAGTATTTT	TRBV5-6	TRBJ2-3	NA	few
CSAISRLALRTDTQYF	TGCAGTGCTATATCCCGACTAGCGCTTCGCACAGATACGCAGTATTTT	TRBV20-1	TRBJ2-3	TRBD2	many
CASSVGTSGTETQYF	TGTGCCAGCAGCGTAGGGACTAGCGGAACGGAGACCCAGTACTTC	TRBV9	TRBJ2-5	TRBD2	NA
CASSLRGQRETQYF	TGTGCCAGCAGCTTAAGGGGACAGAGAGAGACCCAGTACTTC	TRBV7-9	TRBJ2-5	TRBD1	many